This T cell receptor beta chain stems from a study of blood T cell repertoires in COVID-19. About the research overall: Sites in the United States, Italy and Spain provided acute and convalescent COVID-19 samples. T cells, B-cell-depleted T cells, or PBMCs supplied cDNA or gDNA.

Original handling: The authors estimated nucleated cell counts from reference gene primer amplification. Produced via immunoSEQ multiplex PCR; TCRdb's table is partial and in-frame only. That table gives V, J and clone size, and the DNA gave D and trimming. The sample lists about 81,000 clones; nearly 90% were seen once. The germline V gene encodes CDR1 MNHEY and CDR2 SMNVEV (reference sequence). The ends were cut back, 3 bases at V and 6 bases at J, with 9 bases in the middle. The CDR3 extends over 13 amino acids. This rearrangement joins TRBV27 to TRBJ1-5; no firm D call. The sequence was obtained from a woman at least 80 years old with active COVID-19. Sequenced: peripheral blood. The CDR3 here is CASSLSEVQPQHF. DNA of the CDR3: TGTGCCAGCAGTTTGTCGGAGGTTCAGCCCCAGCATTTT.